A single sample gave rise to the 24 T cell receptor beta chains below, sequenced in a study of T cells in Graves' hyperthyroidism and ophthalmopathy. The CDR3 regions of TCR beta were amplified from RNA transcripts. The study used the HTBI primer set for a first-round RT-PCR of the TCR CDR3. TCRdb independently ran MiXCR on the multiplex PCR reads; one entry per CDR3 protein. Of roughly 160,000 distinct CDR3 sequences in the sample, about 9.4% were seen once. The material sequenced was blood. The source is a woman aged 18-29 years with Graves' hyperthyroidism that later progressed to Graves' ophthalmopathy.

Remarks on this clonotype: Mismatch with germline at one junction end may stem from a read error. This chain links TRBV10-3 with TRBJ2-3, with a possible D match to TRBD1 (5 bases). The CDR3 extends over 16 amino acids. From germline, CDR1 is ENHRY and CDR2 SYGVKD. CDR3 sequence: CAIGQGEGSGTGTQYF. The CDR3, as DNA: TGTGCCATCGGTCAGGGTGAAGGATCGGGCACAGGTACGCAGTATTTT.

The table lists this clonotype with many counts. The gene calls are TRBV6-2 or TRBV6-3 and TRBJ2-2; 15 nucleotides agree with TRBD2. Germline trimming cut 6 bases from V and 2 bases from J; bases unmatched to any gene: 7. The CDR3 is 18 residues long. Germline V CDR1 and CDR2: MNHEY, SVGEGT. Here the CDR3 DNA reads TGTGCCAGCAGGCCGGGACTAGCGGGAGGCCCTAACACCGGGGAGCTGTTTTTT. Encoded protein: CASRPGLAGGPNTGELFF.

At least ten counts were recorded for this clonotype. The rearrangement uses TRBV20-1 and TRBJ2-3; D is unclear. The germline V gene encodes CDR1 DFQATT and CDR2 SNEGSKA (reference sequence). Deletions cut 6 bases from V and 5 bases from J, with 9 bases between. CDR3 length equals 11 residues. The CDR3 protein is CSADERDTQYF. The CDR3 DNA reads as TGCAGTGCCGACGAGAGAGATACGCAGTATTTT.

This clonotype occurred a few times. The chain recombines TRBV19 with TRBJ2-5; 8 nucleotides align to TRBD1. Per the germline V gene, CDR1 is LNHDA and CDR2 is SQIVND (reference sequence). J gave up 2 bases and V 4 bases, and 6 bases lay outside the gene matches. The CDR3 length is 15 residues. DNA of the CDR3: TGTGCCAGTAGTACCTACAGGGGGTATCAAGAGACCCAGTACTTC. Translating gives CASSTYRGYQETQYF.

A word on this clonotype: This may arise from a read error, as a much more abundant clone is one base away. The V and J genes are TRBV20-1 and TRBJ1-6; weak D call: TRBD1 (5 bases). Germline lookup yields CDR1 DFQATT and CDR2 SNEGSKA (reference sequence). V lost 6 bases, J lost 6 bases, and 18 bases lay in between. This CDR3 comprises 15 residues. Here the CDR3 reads CSALRGGIGNSPLHF. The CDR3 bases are TGCAGTGCACTTCGGGGGGGTATAGGTAATTCACCCCTCCACTTT.

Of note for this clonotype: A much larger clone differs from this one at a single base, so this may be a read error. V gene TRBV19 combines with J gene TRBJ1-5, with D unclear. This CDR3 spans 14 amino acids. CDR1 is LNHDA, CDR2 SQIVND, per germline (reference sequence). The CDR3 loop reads CARSIKGSNQPQHF. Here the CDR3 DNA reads TGTGCCCGTAGTATAAAGGGAAGCAATCAGCCCCAGCATTTT.

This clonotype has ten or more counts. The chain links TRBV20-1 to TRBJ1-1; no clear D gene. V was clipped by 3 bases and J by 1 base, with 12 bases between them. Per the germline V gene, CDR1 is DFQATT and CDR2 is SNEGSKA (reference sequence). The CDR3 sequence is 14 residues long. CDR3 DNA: TGCAGTGCTAGGAGCCGGACCCAGAACACTGAAGCTTTCTTT. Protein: CSARSRTQNTEAFF.

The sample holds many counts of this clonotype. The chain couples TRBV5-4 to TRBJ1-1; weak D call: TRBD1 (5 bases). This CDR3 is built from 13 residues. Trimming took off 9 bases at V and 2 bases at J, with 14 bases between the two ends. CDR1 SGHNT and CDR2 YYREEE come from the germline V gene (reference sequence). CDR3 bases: TGTGCCAACGGGGCCGGGCCTAACACTGAAGCTTTCTTT. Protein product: CANGAGPNTEAFF.

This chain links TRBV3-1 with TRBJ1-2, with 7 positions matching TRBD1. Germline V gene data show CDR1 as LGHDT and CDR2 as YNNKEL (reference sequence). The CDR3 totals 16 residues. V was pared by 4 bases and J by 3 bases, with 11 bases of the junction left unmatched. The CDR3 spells CASSPYYSDRDYGYTF. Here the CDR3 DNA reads TGTGCCAGCAGCCCCTATTATTCCGACAGGGACTATGGCTACACCTTC.

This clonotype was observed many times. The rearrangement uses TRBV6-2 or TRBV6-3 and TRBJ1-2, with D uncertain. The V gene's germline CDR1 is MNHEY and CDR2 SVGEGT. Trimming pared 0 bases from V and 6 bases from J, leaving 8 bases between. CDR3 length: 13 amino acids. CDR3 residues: CASSYSLQNGYTF. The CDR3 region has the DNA TGTGCCAGCAGTTACTCGTTGCAAAATGGCTACACCTTC.

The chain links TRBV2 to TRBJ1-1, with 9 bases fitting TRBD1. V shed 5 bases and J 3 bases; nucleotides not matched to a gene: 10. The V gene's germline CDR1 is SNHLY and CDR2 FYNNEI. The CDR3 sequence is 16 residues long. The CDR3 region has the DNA TGTGCCAGCAGTTCGGGACAGGGAATTCGTTACACTGAAGCTTTCTTT. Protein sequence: CASSSGQGIRYTEAFF.

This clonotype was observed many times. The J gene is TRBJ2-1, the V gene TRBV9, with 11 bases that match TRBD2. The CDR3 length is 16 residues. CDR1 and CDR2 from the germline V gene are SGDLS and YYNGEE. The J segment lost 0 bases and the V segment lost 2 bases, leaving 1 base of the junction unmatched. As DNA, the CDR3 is TGTGCCAGCAGCGTCGGGACTAGCGGCTCCTACAATGAGCAGTTCTTC. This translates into CASSVGTSGSYNEQFF.

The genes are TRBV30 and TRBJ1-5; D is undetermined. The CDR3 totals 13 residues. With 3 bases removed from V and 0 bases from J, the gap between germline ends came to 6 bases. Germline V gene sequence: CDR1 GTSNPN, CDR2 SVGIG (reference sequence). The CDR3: CAWRGNSNQPQHF. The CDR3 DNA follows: TGTGCCTGGAGGGGGAATAGCAATCAGCCCCAGCATTTT.

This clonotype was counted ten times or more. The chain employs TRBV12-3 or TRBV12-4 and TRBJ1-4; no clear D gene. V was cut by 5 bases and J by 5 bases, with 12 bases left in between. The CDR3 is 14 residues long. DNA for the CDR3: TGTGCCAGCAGTCTGGACGGTAGGAATGAAAAACTGTTTTTT. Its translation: CASSLDGRNEKLFF.

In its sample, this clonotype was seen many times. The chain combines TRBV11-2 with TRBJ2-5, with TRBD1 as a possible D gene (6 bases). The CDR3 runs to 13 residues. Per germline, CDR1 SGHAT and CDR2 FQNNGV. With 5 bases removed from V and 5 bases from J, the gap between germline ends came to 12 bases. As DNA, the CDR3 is TGTGCCAGCAGCCTGGACCAGGGGGAGACCCAGTACTTC. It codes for CASSLDQGETQYF.

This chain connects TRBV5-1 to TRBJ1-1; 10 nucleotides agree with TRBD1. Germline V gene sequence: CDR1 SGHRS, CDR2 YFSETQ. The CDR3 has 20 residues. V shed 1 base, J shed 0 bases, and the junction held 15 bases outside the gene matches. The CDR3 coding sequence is TGCGCCAGCAGCTTGCGCCCCCACCGGGACAGGGGTAACATGAACACTGAAGCTTTCTTT. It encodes CASSLRPHRDRGNMNTEAFF.

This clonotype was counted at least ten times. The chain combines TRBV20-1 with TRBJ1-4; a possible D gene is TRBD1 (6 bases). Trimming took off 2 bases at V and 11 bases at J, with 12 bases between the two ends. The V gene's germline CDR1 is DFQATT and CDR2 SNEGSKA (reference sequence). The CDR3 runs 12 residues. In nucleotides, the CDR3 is TGCAGTGCTAGACAACAGGGCATGAAACTGTTTTTT. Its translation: CSARQQGMKLFF.

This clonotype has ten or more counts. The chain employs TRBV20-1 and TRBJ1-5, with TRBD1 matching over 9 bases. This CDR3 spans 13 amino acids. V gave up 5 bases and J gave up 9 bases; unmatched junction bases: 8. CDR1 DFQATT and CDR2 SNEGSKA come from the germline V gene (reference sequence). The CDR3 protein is CSASPTGGMPQHF. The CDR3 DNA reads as TGCAGTGCTTCCCCGACAGGGGGTATGCCCCAGCATTTT.

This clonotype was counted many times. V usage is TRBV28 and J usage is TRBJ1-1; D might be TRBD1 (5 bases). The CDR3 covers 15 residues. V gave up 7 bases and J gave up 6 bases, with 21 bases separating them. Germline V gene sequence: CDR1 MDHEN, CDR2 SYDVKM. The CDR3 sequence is CASIPARGTQAEAFF. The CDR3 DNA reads TGTGCCAGCATCCCCGCCCGGGGGACTCAGGCTGAAGCTTTCTTT.

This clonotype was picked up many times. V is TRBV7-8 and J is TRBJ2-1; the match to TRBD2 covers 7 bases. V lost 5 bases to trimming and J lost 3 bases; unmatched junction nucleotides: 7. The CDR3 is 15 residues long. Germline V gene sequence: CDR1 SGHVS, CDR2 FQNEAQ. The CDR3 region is CASSGLGGGYNEQFF. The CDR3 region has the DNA TGTGCCAGCAGCGGTCTGGGGGGGGGCTACAATGAGCAGTTCTTC.

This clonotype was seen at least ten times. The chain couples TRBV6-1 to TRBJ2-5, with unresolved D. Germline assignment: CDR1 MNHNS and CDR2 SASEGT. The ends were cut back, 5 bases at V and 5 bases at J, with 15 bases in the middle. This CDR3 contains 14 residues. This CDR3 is CASSYTGPGETQYF. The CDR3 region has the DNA TGTGCCAGCAGTTACACCGGGCCCGGGGAGACCCAGTACTTC.

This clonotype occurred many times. DNA of the CDR3: TGTGCCAGCAGCCCTACATCGGGACTAGACCTCACAGATACGCAGTATTTT. This codes for CASSPTSGLDLTDTQYF. The chain uses TRBV28 and TRBJ2-3, with 8 bases aligning to TRBD2. The trim removed 6 bases at V and 2 bases at J, leaving 13 bases unmatched. In germline, CDR1 is MDHEN, CDR2 SYDVKM. The CDR3 totals 17 residues.

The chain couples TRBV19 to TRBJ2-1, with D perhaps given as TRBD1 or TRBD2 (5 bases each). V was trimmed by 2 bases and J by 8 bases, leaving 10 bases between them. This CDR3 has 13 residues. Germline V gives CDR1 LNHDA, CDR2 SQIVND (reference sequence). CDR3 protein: CASSIQGPDEQFF. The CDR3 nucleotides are TGTGCCAGTAGTATACAGGGACCCGATGAGCAGTTCTTC.

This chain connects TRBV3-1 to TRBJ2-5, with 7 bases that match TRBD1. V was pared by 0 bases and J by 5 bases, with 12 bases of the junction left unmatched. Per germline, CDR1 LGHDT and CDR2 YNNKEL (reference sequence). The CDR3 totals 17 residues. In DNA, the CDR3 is TGTGCCAGCAGCCAAGATCGGACGGGACAGTCATGGGAGACCCAGTACTTC. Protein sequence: CASSQDRTGQSWETQYF.